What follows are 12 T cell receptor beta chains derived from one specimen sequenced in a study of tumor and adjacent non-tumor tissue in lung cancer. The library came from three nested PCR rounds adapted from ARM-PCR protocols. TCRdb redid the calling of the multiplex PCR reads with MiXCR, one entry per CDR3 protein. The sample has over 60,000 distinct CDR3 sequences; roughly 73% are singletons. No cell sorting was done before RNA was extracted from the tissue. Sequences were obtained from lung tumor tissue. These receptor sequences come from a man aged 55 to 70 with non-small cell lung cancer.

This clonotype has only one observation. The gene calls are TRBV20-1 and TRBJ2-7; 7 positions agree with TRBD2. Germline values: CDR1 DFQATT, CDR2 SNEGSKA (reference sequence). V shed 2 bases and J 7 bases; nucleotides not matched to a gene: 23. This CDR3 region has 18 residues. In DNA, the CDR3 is TGCAGTGCTAGATCGTCCTGGACTAGTGGGAGCATCCTCTATGAGCAGTACTTC. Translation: CSARSSWTSGSILYEQYF.

In DNA, the CDR3 is TGCAGTGCAAGATCTTTGACTCAGCGGGACCTCTACGAGCAGTACTTC. Translated, it gives CSARSLTQRDLYEQYF. The chain links TRBV20-1 to TRBJ2-7, with TRBD2 matching 7 bases. Germline CDR1 DFQATT, CDR2 SNEGSKA (reference sequence). V dropped 6 bases and J dropped 3; count of bases not matched to a gene: 17. The CDR3 has 16 amino acids.

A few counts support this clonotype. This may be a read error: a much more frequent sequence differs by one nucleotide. The CDR3 sequence is CSALRQGALSNQPQHF. The CDR3 coding sequence is TGCAGTGCTCTCCGACAGGGGGCCCTTAGCAATCAGCCCCAGCATTTT. This rearrangement joins TRBV20-1 to TRBJ1-5, with TRBD1 matching 10 bases. Per the germline V gene, CDR1 is DFQATT and CDR2 is SNEGSKA (reference sequence). CDR3 length: 16 residues. After removal of 5 bases from V and 0 bases from J, the junction contained 7 bases not matched to a gene.

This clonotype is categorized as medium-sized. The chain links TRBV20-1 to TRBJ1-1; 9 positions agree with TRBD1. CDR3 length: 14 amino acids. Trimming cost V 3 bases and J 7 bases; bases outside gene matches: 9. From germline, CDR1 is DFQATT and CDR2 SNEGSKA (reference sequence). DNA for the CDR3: TGCAGTGCTAGTGGGGACAGGGAAGGCATTGAAGCTTTCTTT. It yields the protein CSASGDREGIEAFF.

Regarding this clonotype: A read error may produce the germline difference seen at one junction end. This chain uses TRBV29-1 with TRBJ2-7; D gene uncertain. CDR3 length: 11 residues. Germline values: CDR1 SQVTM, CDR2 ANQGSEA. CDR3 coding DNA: TGCAGCATTGAAGTCCCCTACGAGCAGTACTTC. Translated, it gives CSIEVPYEQYF.

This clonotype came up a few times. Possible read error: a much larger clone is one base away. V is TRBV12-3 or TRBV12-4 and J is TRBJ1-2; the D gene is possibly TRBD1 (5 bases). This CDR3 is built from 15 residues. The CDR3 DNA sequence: TGTGCCAGCAGTTTAGACCCGGCCTCAGGGTATGGCTACATCTTC. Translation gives CASSLDPASGYGYIF.

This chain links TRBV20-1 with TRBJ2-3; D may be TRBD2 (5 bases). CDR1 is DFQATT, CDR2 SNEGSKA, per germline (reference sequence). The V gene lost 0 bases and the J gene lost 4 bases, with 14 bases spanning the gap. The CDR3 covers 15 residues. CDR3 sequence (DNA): TGCAGTGCTAGAGAGGCCACGGAACTAGCAGATACGCAGTATTTT. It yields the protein CSAREATELADTQYF.

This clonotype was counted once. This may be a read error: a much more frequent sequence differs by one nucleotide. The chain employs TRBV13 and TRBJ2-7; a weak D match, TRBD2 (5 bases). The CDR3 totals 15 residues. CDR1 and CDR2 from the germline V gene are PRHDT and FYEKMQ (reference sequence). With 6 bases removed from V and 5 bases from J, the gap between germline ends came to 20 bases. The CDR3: CASSTIAIRPDEQYF. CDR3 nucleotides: TGTGCCAGCAGTACGATAGCGATACGCCCCGACGAGCAGTACTTC. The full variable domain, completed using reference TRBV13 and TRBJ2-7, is AAGVIQSPRHLIKEKRETATLKCYPIPRHDTVYWYQQGPGQDPQFLISFYEKMQSDKGSIPDRFSAQQFSDYHSELNMSSLELGDSALYFCASSTIAIRPDEQYFGPGTRLTVT.

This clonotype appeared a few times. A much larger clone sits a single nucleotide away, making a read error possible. The CDR3 sequence is CASSRVTGGTEQFF. In DNA, the CDR3 is TGTGCCAGCAGCCGAGTCACTGGCGGGACTGAGCAGTTCTTC. The J gene is TRBJ2-1, the V gene TRBV14, with D possibly being TRBD2 (6 bases). Germline CDR1 SGHDN, CDR2 FVKESK. CDR3 length: 14 amino acids. V lost 4 bases and J 9 bases, leaving 16 bases between the germline ends.

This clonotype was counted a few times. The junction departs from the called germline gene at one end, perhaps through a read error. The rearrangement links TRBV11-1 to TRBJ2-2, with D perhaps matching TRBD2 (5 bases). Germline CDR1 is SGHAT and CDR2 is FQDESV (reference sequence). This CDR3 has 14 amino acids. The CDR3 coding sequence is TGTGCTAGCAGCTATACTAGTGGCGCCGGGGAGCTGTTCTTT. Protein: CASSYTSGAGELFF. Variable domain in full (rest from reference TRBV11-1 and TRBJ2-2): EAEVAQSPRYKITEKSQAVAFWCDPISGHATLYWYRQILGQGPELLVQFQDESVVDDSQLPKDRFSAERLKGVDSTLKIQPAELGDSAMYLCASSYTSGAGELFFGEGSRLTVL.

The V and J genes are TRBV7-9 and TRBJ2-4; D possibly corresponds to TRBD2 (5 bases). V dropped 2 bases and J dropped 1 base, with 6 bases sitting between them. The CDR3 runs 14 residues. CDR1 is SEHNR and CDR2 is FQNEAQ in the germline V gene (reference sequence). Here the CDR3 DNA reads TGTGCCAGCAGCTTATCGGGGGCCAAAAACATTCAGTACTTC. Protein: CASSLSGAKNIQYF.

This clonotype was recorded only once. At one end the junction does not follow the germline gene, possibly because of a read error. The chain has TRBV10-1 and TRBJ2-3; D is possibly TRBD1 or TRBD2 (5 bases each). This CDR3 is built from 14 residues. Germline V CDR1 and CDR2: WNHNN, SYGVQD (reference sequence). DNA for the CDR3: TGTGCCAGCAGTGCCGGGGACCTCGCAGATACGCAGTATTTT. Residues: CASSAGDLADTQYF.